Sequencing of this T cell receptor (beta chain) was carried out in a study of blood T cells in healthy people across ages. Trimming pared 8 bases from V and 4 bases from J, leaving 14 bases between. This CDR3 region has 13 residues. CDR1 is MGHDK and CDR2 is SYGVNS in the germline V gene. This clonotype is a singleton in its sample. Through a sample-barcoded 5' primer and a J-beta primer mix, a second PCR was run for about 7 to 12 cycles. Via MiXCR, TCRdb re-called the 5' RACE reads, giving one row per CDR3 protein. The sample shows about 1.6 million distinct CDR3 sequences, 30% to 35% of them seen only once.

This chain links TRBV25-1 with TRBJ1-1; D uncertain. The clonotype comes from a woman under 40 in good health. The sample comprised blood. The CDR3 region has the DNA TGTGCCAGCCAAATAAGCCCGAGCACTGAAGCTTTCTTT. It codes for CASQISPSTEAFF.